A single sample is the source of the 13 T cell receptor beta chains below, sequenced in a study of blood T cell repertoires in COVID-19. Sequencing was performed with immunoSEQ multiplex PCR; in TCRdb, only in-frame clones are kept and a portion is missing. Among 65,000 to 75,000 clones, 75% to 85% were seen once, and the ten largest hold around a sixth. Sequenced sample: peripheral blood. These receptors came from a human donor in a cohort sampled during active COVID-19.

For the CDR3, the DNA is TGCGCCAGCAGCTTGGGGACAGGGGGCTCCGGAAACACCATATATTTT. Protein: CASSLGTGGSGNTIYF. This sequence joins TRBV5-1 and TRBJ1-3; 11 bases match TRBD1. There are 16 residues in the CDR3. The V gene end was trimmed by 0 bases and the J gene end by 4 bases; junction bases not matched to a gene: 3. CDR1 and CDR2 (germline): SGHRS, YFSETQ.

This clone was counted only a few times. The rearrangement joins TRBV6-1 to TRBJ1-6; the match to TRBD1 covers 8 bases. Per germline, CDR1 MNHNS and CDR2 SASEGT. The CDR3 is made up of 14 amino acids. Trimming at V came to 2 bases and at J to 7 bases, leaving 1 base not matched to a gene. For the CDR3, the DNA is TGTGCCAGCAGTGAAACAGGGGGGAATTCACCCCTCCACTTT. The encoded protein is CASSETGGNSPLHF.

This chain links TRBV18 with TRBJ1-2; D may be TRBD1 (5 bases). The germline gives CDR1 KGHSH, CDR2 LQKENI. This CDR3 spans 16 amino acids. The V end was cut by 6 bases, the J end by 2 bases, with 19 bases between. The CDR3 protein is CASSRGHQTYNYGYTF. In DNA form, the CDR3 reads TGTGCCAGCTCCAGAGGACACCAGACGTACAACTATGGCTACACCTTC.

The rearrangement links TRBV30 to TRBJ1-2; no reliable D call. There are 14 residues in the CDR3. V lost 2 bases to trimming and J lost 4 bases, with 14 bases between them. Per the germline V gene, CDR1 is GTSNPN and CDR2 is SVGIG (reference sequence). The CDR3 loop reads CAWSPLKLVYGYTF. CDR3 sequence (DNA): TGTGCCTGGAGTCCCCTCAAGCTGGTCTATGGCTACACCTTC.

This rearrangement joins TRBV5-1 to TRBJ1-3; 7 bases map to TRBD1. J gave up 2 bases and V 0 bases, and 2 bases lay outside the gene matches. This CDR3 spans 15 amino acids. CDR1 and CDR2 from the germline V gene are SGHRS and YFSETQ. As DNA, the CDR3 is TGCGCCAGCAGCTTGGCAGGGGGTACTGGAAACACCATATATTTT. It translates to CASSLAGGTGNTIYF. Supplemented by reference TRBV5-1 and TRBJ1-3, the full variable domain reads KAGVTQTPRYLIKTRGQQVTLSCSPISGHRSVSWYQQTPGQGLQFLFEYFSETQRNKGNFPGRFSGRQFSNSRSEMNVSTLELGDSALYLCASSLAGGTGNTIYFGEGSWLTVV.

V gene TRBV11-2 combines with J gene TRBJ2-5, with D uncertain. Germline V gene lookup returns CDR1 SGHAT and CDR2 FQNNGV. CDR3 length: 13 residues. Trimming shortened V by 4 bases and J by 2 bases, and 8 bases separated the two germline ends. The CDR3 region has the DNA TGTGCCAGCAGCTGGTCCCGGCAAGAGACCCAGTACTTC. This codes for CASSWSRQETQYF. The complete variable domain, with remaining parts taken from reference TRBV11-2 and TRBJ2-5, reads EAGVAQSPRYKIIEKRQSVAFWCNPISGHATLYWYQQILGQGPKLLIQFQNNGVVDDSQLPKDRFSAERLKGVDSTLKIQPAKLEDSAVYLCASSWSRQETQYFGPGTRLLVL.

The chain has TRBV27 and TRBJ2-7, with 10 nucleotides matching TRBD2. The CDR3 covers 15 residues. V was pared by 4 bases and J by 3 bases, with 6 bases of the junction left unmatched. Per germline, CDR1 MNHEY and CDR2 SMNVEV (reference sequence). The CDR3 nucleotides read TGTGCCAGCAGTTCTCTAGCGGGAGCCCACTACGAGCAGTACTTC. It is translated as CASSSLAGAHYEQYF.

CDR3: CASSGPTGYGYTF. DNA of the CDR3: TGCGCCAGCAGCGGCCCCACGGGCTATGGCTACACCTTC. The chain links TRBV5-1 to TRBJ1-2; no clear D gene. V lost 4 bases to trimming and J lost 4 bases, with 11 bases between them. From germline, CDR1 is SGHRS and CDR2 YFSETQ. The CDR3 runs to 13 residues.

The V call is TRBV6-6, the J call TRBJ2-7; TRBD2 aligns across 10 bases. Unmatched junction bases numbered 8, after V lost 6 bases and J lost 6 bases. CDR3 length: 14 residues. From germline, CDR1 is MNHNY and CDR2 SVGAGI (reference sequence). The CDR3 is CASRLAGGLGEQYF. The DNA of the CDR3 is TGTGCCAGCAGATTAGCGGGAGGACTCGGCGAGCAGTACTTC.

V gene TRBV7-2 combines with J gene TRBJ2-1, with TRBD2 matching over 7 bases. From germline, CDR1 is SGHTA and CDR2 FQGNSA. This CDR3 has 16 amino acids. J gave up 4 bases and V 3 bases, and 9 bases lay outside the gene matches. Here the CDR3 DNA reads TGTGCCAGCAGCTTCCACGGGTCGGGACTATACAATGAGCAGTTCTTC. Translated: CASSFHGSGLYNEQFF.

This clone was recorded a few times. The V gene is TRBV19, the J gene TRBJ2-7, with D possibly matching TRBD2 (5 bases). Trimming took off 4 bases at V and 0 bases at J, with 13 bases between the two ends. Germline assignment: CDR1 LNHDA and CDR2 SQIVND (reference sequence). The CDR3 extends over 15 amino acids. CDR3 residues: CASSSRGSLSYEQYF. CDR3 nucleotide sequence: TGTGCCAGTAGTAGTAGAGGGTCCCTCTCCTACGAGCAGTACTTC.

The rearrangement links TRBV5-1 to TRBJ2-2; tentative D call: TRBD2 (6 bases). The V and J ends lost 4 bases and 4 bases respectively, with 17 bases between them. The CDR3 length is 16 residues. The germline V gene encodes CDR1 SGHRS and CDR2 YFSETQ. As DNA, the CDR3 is TGCGCCAGCAGCCCAGGAGGGTTGGGGTCCACCGGGGAGCTGTTTTTT. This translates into CASSPGGLGSTGELFF.

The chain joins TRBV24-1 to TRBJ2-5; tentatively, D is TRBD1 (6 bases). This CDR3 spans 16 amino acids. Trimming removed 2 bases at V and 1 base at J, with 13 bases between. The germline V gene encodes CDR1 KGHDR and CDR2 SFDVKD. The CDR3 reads CATSDSITGSQETQYF. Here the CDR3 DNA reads TGTGCCACCAGTGATTCTATTACAGGGTCCCAAGAGACCCAGTACTTC.